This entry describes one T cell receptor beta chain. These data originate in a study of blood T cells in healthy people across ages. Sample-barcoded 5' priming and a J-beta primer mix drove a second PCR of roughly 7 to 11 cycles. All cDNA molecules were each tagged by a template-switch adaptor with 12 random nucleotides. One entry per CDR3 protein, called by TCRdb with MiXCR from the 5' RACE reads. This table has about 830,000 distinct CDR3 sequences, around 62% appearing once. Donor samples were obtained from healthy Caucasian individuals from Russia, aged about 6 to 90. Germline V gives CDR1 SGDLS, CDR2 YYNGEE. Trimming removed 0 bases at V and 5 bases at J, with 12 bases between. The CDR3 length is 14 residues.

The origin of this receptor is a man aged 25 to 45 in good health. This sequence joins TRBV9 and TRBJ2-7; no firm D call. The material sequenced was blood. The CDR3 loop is CASSVEVRSHEQYF. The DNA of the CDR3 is TGTGCCAGCAGCGTAGAGGTCAGGTCCCACGAGCAGTACTTC.